This T cell receptor (beta chain) was documented in a study of identical twins. Looked up from germline, CDR1 is SGHRS and CDR2 is YFSETQ. J was trimmed by 0 bases and V by 5 bases; bases with no gene match: 8. The CDR3 consists of 15 residues. TCRdb analysed the 5' RACE reads with MiXCR anew, one entry per CDR3 protein. Counted here are around 480,000 distinct CDR3 sequences, approximately 15% occurring once; the ten biggest clones make up 0.52%. These sequences were also reported in another study, on yellow fever vaccine responses in identical twins.

This TCR derives from a woman aged 18 to 35 in good health. The source material was CD4+ T cells sorted from blood. This chain connects TRBV5-1 to TRBJ2-7, with TRBD1 matching 7 bases. The CDR3 protein is CASRRTGDVSYEQYF. CDR3 bases: TGCGCCAGCAGACGAACAGGGGACGTCTCCTACGAGCAGTACTTC.